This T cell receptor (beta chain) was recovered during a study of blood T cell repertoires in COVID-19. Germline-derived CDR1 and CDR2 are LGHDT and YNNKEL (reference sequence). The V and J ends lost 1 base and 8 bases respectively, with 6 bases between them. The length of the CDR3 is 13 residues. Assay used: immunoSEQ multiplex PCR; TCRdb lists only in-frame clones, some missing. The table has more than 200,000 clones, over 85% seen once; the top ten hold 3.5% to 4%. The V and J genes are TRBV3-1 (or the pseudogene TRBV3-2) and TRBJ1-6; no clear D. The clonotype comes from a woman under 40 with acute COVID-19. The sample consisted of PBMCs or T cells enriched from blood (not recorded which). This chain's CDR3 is CASSQGRDSPLHF. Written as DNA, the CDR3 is TGTGCCAGCAGCCAAGGGCGGGATTCACCCCTCCACTTT.